One and the same sample provided the 5 T cell receptor beta chains below, sequenced in a study of cytomegalovirus exposure and HLA in healthy donors. The PCR made use of 60 Vbeta and 13 Jbeta primers. Assay: immunoSEQ multiplex PCR; the TCRdb copy retains only in-frame clones and omits some. This specimen shows about 52,000 clones; the ten leading clones hold about 10%. Sample: PBMCs. All receptors come from a woman in her fifties or sixties in good health and CMV-seropositive.

This chain links TRBV7-9 with TRBJ2-7; 8 positions match TRBD2. This CDR3 spans 15 amino acids. CDR1 and CDR2 from the germline V gene are SEHNR and FQNEAQ (reference sequence). The trim removed 7 bases at V and 2 bases at J, leaving 10 bases unmatched. The CDR3 DNA is TGTGCCAGCACTTTTGCGGGGGGAACCGCCTACGAGCAGTACTTC. Translating gives CASTFAGGTAYEQYF.

The chain employs TRBV12-2 and TRBJ2-1; the D call of TRBD2 is as the table states it, not checked on the DNA. TRBV12-2 represents a pseudogene. The CDR3 length is 15 residues. This CDR3 is CASRLSAGGRDEQFF. Here the CDR3 DNA reads TGTGCAAGTCGCCTTAGCGCGGGGGGTAGGGATGAGCAGTTCTTC.

V is TRBV2 and J is TRBJ2-3, with 8 bases fitting TRBD2. Germline lookup yields CDR1 SNHLY and CDR2 FYNNEI. Germline trimming cut 6 bases from V and 3 bases from J; bases unmatched to any gene: 8. The CDR3 length is 15 residues. CDR3 protein: CASRDLAGRTDTQYF. The CDR3 DNA reads as TGTGCCAGCAGGGATTTAGCGGGAAGGACAGATACGCAGTATTTT.

This chain links TRBV19 with TRBJ1-5, with unresolved D. The germline V gene has CDR1 LNHDA and CDR2 SQIVND (reference sequence). V lost 2 bases, J lost 5 bases, and 10 bases lay in between. There are 14 residues in the CDR3. CDR3 amino acids: CASSIWQLHQPQHF. CDR3 in DNA: TGTGCCAGTAGTATATGGCAACTACATCAGCCCCAGCATTTT.

The chain recombines TRBV7-9 with TRBJ1-5, with D tentatively TRBD1 (6 bases). CDR3 length equals 17 residues. Trimming removed 4 bases at V and 3 bases at J, with 19 bases between. Looked up from germline, CDR1 is SEHNR and CDR2 is FQNEAQ (reference sequence). CDR3 sequence: CASSSSRGGANNQPQHF. The CDR3 DNA sequence: TGTGCCAGCAGCTCTTCTCGGGGGGGGGCTAACAATCAGCCCCAGCATTTT.